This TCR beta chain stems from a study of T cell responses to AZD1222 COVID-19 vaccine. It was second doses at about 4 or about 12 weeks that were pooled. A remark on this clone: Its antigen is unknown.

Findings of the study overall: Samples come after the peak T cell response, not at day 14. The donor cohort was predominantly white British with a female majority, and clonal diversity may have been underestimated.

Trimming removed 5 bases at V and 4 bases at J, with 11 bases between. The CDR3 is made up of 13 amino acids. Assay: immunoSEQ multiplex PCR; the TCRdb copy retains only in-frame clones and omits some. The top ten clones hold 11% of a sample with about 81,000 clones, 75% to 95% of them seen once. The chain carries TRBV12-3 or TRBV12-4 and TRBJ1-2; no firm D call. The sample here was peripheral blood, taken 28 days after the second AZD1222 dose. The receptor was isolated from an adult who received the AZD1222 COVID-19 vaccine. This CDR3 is CASSPDQTYGYTF. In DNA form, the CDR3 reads TGTGCCAGCAGTCCGGACCAGACCTATGGCTACACCTTC.